The T cell receptor (beta chain) described here comes from a study of T cell changes during pregnancy in multiple sclerosis. This CDR3 spans 14 amino acids. The J segment lost 2 bases and the V segment lost 6 bases, leaving 6 bases of the junction unmatched. The germline V gene encodes CDR1 SQVTM and CDR2 ANQGSEA. TCRdb keeps only in-frame clones here, not all; method: immunoSEQ multiplex PCR. The data contain about 59,000 clones, approximately 90% of them seen just once; the ten biggest clones take up less than 3.5%. The input for sequencing was peripheral blood, taken in the third trimester of pregnancy. This TCR was recovered from a female donor in good health, enrolled as a control in a pregnancy study. The J gene is TRBJ2-1, the V gene TRBV29-1, with 8 bases aligning to TRBD2. CDR3 coding DNA: TGCAGCGTCTCCGGGACTAGTGCCTACAATGAGCAGTTCTTC. Protein product: CSVSGTSAYNEQFF.